This TCR beta chain emerged from a study of blood T cell repertoires in COVID-19. Whole-study context: The United States, Italy and Spain supplied acute and convalescent COVID-19 samples. Sources were T cells, B-cell-depleted T cells, or PBMCs; the material itself was cDNA or gDNA.

Under the authors' procedure: It was from reference gene primer amplification that nucleated cell counts were estimated. This table comes from immunoSEQ multiplex PCR, and its TCRdb copy is limited to in-frame clones, with some not included. The V and J calls and clone size come from that table; D and trimming were worked out from the DNA. In the table there are fewer than 150,000 clones, approximately 80% of which are singletons. Trimming cost V 5 bases and J 4 bases; bases outside gene matches: 8. The CDR3 covers 16 residues. The germline V gene encodes CDR1 SGHAT and CDR2 FQNNGV. Sequenced material: peripheral blood. The chain uses TRBV11-2 and TRBJ2-6, with 7 positions matching TRBD1. The receptor was derived from a woman between 40 and 55 years old with acute or convalescent COVID-19. CDR3 DNA sequence: TGTGCCAGCAGCCGCCAGACAGGGTCGGGGGCCAACGTCCTGACTTTC. Protein product: CASSRQTGSGANVLTF.